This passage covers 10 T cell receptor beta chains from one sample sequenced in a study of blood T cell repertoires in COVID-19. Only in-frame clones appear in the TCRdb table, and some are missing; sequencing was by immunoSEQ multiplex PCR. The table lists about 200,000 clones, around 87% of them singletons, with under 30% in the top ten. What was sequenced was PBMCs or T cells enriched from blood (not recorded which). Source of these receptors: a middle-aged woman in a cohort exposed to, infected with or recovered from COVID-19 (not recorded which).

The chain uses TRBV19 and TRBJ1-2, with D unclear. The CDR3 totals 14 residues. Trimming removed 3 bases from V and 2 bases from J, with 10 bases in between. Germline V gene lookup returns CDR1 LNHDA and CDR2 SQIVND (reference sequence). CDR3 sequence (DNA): TGTGCCAGTAGTATTGAGGTACGCAACTATGGCTACACCTTC. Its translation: CASSIEVRNYGYTF.

DNA of the CDR3: TGTGCCGTCCAACTAGGTAGCAATCAGCCCCAGCATTTT. Translating gives CAVQLGSNQPQHF. The J gene is TRBJ1-5, the V gene TRBV12-3 or TRBV12-4; D is undetermined. The length of the CDR3 is 13 residues. The germline V and J ends were trimmed by 11 bases and 0 bases, with 11 bases remaining between them.

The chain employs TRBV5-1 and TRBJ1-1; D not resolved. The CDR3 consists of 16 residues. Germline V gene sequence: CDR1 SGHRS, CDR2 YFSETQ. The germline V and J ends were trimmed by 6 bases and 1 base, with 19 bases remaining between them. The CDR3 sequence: CASISRGRSSNTEAFF. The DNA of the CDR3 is TGCGCCAGCATTTCGCGCGGCAGATCTTCGAACACTGAAGCTTTCTTT.

The CDR3 region has the DNA TGTGCCAGCAGTTTTAGGGGTGTGAGTGGCTACACCTTC. Translated, it gives CASSFRGVSGYTF. This rearrangement joins TRBV28 to TRBJ1-2; weak D call: TRBD1 (5 bases). The V and J ends lost 3 bases and 7 bases respectively, with 12 bases between them. Germline V gene sequence: CDR1 MDHEN, CDR2 SYDVKM. This CDR3 region has 13 residues.

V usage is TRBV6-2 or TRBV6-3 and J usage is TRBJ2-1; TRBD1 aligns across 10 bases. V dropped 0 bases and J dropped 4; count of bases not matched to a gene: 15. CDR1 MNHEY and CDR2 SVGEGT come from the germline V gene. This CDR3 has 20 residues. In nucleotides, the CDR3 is TGTGCCAGCAGTTACTCTTCGGCCCCCCTACGACAGGGGGCTTACAATGAGCAGTTCTTC. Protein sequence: CASSYSSAPLRQGAYNEQFF.

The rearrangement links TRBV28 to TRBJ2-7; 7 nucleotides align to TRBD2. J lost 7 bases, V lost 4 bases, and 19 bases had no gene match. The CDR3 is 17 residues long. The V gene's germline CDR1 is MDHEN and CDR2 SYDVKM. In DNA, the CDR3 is TGTGCCAGCAGTTCCCCTCGGGGGAGGGACGTGGGAAGTGAGCAGTACTTC. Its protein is CASSSPRGRDVGSEQYF.

CDR3 region: CASSPTGAGYTF. The CDR3 nucleotides read TGTGCCAGCAGCCCGACAGGGGCTGGCTACACCTTC. J is TRBJ1-2 and V is TRBV5-4; 8 nucleotides agree with TRBD1. The CDR3 sequence is 12 residues long. V was pared by 4 bases and J by 7 bases, with 3 bases of the junction left unmatched. CDR1 SGHNT and CDR2 YYREEE come from the germline V gene (reference sequence).

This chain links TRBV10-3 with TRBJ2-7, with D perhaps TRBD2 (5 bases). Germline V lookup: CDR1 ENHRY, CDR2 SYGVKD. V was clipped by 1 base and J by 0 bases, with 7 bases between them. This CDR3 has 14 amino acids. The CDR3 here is CAISEFGDSYEQYF. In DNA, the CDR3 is TGTGCCATCAGTGAGTTCGGGGACTCCTACGAGCAGTACTTC.

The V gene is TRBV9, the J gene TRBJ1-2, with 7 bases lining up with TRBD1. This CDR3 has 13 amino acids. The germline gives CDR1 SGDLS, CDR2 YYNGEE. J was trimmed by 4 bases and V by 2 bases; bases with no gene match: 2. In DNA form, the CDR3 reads TGTGCCAGCAGCGTCCGGGACAGCTATGGCTACACCTTC. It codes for CASSVRDSYGYTF.

The CDR3 sequence: CASSFLQTSGGEYEQYF. In DNA form, the CDR3 reads TGTGCCAGCAGTTTCCTACAGACTAGCGGGGGGGAGTACGAGCAGTACTTC. The gene calls are TRBV28 and TRBJ2-7; 14 bases fit TRBD2. The germline CDR1 and CDR2 sequences are MDHEN and SYDVKM. This CDR3 is built from 17 residues. Trimming removed 3 bases from V and 4 bases from J; junction bases left unmatched: 8.